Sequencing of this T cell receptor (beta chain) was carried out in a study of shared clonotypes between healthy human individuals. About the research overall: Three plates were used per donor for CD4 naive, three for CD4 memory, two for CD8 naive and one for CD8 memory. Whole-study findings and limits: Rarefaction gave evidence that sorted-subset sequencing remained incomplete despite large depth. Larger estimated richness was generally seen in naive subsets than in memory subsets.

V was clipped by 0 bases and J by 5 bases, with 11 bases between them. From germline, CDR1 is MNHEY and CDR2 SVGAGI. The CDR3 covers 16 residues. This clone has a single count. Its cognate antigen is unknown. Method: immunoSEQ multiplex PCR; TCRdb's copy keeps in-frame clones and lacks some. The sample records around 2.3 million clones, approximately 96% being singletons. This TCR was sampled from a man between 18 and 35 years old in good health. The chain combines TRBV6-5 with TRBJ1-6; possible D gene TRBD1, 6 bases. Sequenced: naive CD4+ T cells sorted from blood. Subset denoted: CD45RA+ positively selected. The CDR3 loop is CASSYSAGTNNSPLHF. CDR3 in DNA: TGTGCCAGCAGTTACTCCGCAGGGACAAATAATTCACCCCTCCACTTT.